A selection of T cell receptor beta chains follows, all from one sample in a study of blood T cell repertoires in COVID-19. Using immunoSEQ multiplex PCR, the repertoire was profiled, and TCRdb retains in-frame clones only, with some absent. Counted here are 110,000 or so clones, more than 70% occurring once; the ten biggest clones make up 3% to 4%. Sequenced input: peripheral blood. The receptors shown here come from a man aged 55 to 70 with acute or convalescent COVID-19. The CDR3 runs from the conserved cysteine through the conserved F or W. A D gene is named only where the DNA matches it firmly. Where a row states a size, it is once, few, many or the class of an expanded clone; other rows omit it.

size: -
J: TRBJ2-7
V: TRBV28
D: TRBD2
DNA: TGTGCCAGCAGTGACAGTAAAATCGGACTAGCGGGAAGCTACGAGCAGTACTTC
CDR3: CASSDSKIGLAGSYEQYF

size: -
J: TRBJ1-2
V: TRBV28
D: -
DNA: TGTGCCAGCAGTGCGGGGAACTATGGCTACACCTTC
CDR3: CASSAGNYGYTF

size: once
J: TRBJ2-7
V: TRBV23-1
D: TRBD2
DNA: TGCGCCACTACGCCCACCGGGACTAGCGGGAGGGAGCAGTACTTC
CDR3: CATTPTGTSGREQYF

size: -
J: TRBJ2-5
V: TRBV11-1
D: TRBD1
DNA: TGTGCCAGCACCGTGGGACAGGGAGGACAAGAGACCCAGTACTTC
CDR3: CASTVGQGGQETQYF

size: -
J: TRBJ1-5
V: TRBV19
D: TRBD1
DNA: TGTGCCAGTAGTATAGAAGGGGGCGGCCAGCCCCAGCATTTT
CDR3: CASSIEGGGQPQHF

size: -
J: TRBJ2-1
V: TRBV11-3
D: -
DNA: TGTGCCAGCAGTTTAGGAGAAGGAGGCAATGAGCAGTTCTTC
CDR3: CASSLGEGGNEQFF

size: -
J: TRBJ1-5
V: TRBV19
D: -
DNA: TGTGCCAGTAGTATAAACCTCGCAGGGAGGTATCAGCCCCAGCATTTT
CDR3: CASSINLAGRYQPQHF

size: -
J: TRBJ1-6
V: TRBV7-2
D: -
DNA: TGTGCCAGCTTCGGGACATATAATTCACCCCTCCACTTT
CDR3: CASFGTYNSPLHF

size: -
J: TRBJ2-1
V: TRBV9
D: -
DNA: TGTGCCAGCAGCGACAGGACGGATGAGCAGTTCTTC
CDR3: CASSDRTDEQFF

size: once
J: TRBJ2-7
V: TRBV14
D: TRBD2
DNA: TGTGCCAGCAGCCTCAATAGCGGGAGACTCGACGAGCAGTACTTC
CDR3: CASSLNSGRLDEQYF

size: -
J: TRBJ2-1
V: TRBV2
D: -
DNA: TGTGCCGGCCGCTCGGCGGGGAATGAGCAGTTCTTC
CDR3: CAGRSAGNEQFF

size: -
J: TRBJ2-5
V: TRBV12-3/TRBV12-4
D: -
DNA: TGTGCCAGCAGAACCGGGGGAGAGACCCAGTACTTC
CDR3: CASRTGGETQYF

size: -
J: TRBJ2-1
V: TRBV7-9
D: TRBD2
DNA: TGTGCCAGCAGCCCTACCCTAGCGGGAGAGGGTGAGCAGTTCTTC
CDR3: CASSPTLAGEGEQFF

size: -
J: TRBJ1-5
V: TRBV19
D: -
DNA: TGTGCCAGCAACAACCTCTTAGGGGTGAACAATCAGCCCCAGCATTTT
CDR3: CASNNLLGVNNQPQHF

size: -
J: TRBJ1-6
V: TRBV5-1
D: -
DNA: TGCGCCAGCAGCCAAACCGGGGGACGGGGGTCACCCCTCCACTTT
CDR3: CASSQTGGRGSPLHF

size: -
J: TRBJ2-7
V: TRBV27
D: -
DNA: TGTGCCAGCAGTTCCGAGCGGTACACCTACGAGCAGTACTTC
CDR3: CASSSERYTYEQYF

size: -
J: TRBJ2-1
V: TRBV29-1
D: -
DNA: TGCAGCGTGGGGACTGCCCCTTCCTACAATGAGCAGTTCTTC
CDR3: CSVGTAPSYNEQFF

size: -
J: TRBJ2-7
V: TRBV18
D: -
DNA: TGTGCCAGCTCACTCCCGAGGACAGCGATCTACGAGCAGTACTTC
CDR3: CASSLPRTAIYEQYF

size: -
J: TRBJ1-5
V: TRBV28
D: -
DNA: TGTGCCAGCAGTTCCCTGACACCGGGGAGTCAGCCCCAGCATTTT
CDR3: CASSSLTPGSQPQHF

size: -
J: TRBJ2-7
V: TRBV5-4
D: TRBD1
DNA: TGTGCCAGCAGCTTCCGGGACAGGGGCGACGAGCAGTACTTC
CDR3: CASSFRDRGDEQYF

size: -
J: TRBJ2-5
V: TRBV10-3
D: TRBD2
DNA: TGTGCCATCAGTGAGTCCGGGGAGATGGGCCCGGGGGGGACCCAGTACTTC
CDR3: CAISESGEMGPGGTQYF

size: -
J: TRBJ1-1
V: TRBV3-1/TRBV3-2
D: -
DNA: TGTGCCAGCAGCTCGGGTCTAAACACTGAAGCTTTCTTT
CDR3: CASSSGLNTEAFF

size: -
J: TRBJ2-1
V: TRBV27
D: -
DNA: TGTGCCAGCAGGCCCGGGGGTAGCAGTTATAAGAGCTCCTACAATGAGCAGTTCTTC
CDR3: CASRPGGSSYKSSYNEQFF

size: -
J: TRBJ2-3
V: TRBV11-2
D: -
DNA: TGTGCCAGCAGCGGTCCGGGTGGGGATACGCAGTATTTT
CDR3: CASSGPGGDTQYF

size: -
J: TRBJ2-7
V: TRBV7-9
D: -
DNA: TGTGCCAGCAGCTCTGACAGGACCTACGAGCAGTACTTC
CDR3: CASSSDRTYEQYF

size: -
J: TRBJ1-1
V: TRBV25-1
D: -
DNA: TGTGCCAGCAGTGACAGGGTGAGGGCTTTCTTT
CDR3: CASSDRVRAFF

size: -
J: TRBJ2-5
V: TRBV5-6
D: -
DNA: TGTGCCAGCAGCCTGATCACAGGGGGGGGAGAGACCCAGTACTTC
CDR3: CASSLITGGGETQYF

size: -
J: TRBJ2-4
V: TRBV6-5
D: -
DNA: TGTGCCAGCAGTTCTGGCCAGCGAGGGGCCAAAAACATTCAGTACTTC
CDR3: CASSSGQRGAKNIQYF

size: -
J: TRBJ2-5
V: TRBV7-6
D: TRBD1
DNA: TGTGCCAGCAGCTTATACCTACAGGGGGCAGAGGAGACCCAGTACTTC
CDR3: CASSLYLQGAEETQYF

size: -
J: TRBJ2-7
V: TRBV10-3
D: TRBD2
DNA: TGTGCCATCAGTGGGACTAGCGGCGTAAGGGAGCAGTACTTC
CDR3: CAISGTSGVREQYF

size: -
J: TRBJ2-1
V: TRBV5-1
D: -
DNA: TGCGCCAGCAGCTTGGTGGGGGGAGTGACCTACAATGAGCAGTTCTTC
CDR3: CASSLVGGVTYNEQFF

size: -
J: TRBJ1-5
V: TRBV6-1
D: -
DNA: TGTGCCAGCAGTGGGGGGACACTCGGTTATAGCAATCAGCCCCAGCATTTT
CDR3: CASSGGTLGYSNQPQHF

size: -
J: TRBJ2-7
V: TRBV19
D: -
DNA: TGTGCCAGTAGTCGGTCGCTCGGGGAGCTCTCCTACGAGCAGTACTTC
CDR3: CASSRSLGELSYEQYF

size: -
J: TRBJ2-7
V: TRBV28
D: TRBD2
DNA: TGTGCCAGCAGTTTATCCGACGGACTAGCGGGAGGGCGCGAGCAGTACTTC
CDR3: CASSLSDGLAGGREQYF

size: -
J: TRBJ1-5
V: TRBV19
D: -
DNA: TGTGCCAGTAGTACCTTAAATCAGCCCCAGCATTTT
CDR3: CASSTLNQPQHF

size: -
J: TRBJ2-1
V: TRBV27
D: -
DNA: TGTGCCAGCAGGGAGACCCAGGGATCCTACAATGAGCAGTTCTTC
CDR3: CASRETQGSYNEQFF

size: -
J: TRBJ2-6
V: TRBV5-8
D: -
DNA: TGTGCCAGCAGCTTGGCCGTTTCTGGGGCCAACGTCCTGACTTTC
CDR3: CASSLAVSGANVLTF

size: -
J: TRBJ2-3
V: TRBV19
D: TRBD1
DNA: TGTGCCAGTAGGACAGGGGGCACAGATACGCAGTATTTT
CDR3: CASRTGGTDTQYF

size: -
J: TRBJ1-2
V: TRBV28
D: -
DNA: TGTGCCAGCTTAGACGGGGGATACTATGGCTACACCTTC
CDR3: CASLDGGYYGYTF

size: -
J: TRBJ2-4
V: TRBV9
D: TRBD2
DNA: TGTGCCAGCAGCGAGCGGGGACTAGCCAAAAACATTCAGTACTTC
CDR3: CASSERGLAKNIQYF

size: -
J: TRBJ2-3
V: TRBV29-1
D: -
DNA: TGCAGCGTCAGGACCGGGGCAGATACGCAGTATTTT
CDR3: CSVRTGADTQYF

size: -
J: TRBJ2-1
V: TRBV27
D: TRBD2
DNA: TGTGCCAGCAGTCCCCGACTAGCGGGAGGCAATGAGCAGTTCTTC
CDR3: CASSPRLAGGNEQFF

size: -
J: TRBJ2-5
V: TRBV5-1
D: -
DNA: TGCGCCAGCAGCTTGGGGACACCCGCGGAGACCCAGTACTTC
CDR3: CASSLGTPAETQYF

size: -
J: TRBJ1-5
V: TRBV28
D: TRBD1
DNA: TGTGCCAGCAGGACAGGGGGCCGCAATCAGCCCCAGCATTTT
CDR3: CASRTGGRNQPQHF

size: -
J: TRBJ2-5
V: TRBV5-6
D: TRBD2
DNA: TGTGCCAGCAGCTTCGCAACTAGCGGGAGGGCCAAAGAGACCCAGTACTTC
CDR3: CASSFATSGRAKETQYF

size: once
J: TRBJ2-3
V: TRBV4-1
D: -
DNA: TGCGCCAGCAGCCAGACCGCAGGGGCAGATACGCAGTATTTT
CDR3: CASSQTAGADTQYF

size: -
J: TRBJ2-3
V: TRBV7-2
D: TRBD2
DNA: TGTGCCAGCAGCCCCCGACTAGCGGGAGATGCGGATACGCAGTATTTT
CDR3: CASSPRLAGDADTQYF

size: -
J: TRBJ1-1
V: TRBV5-4
D: TRBD1
DNA: TGTGCCAGCAGCTTCAACAGGGGGCTGGGGACTGAAGCTTTCTTT
CDR3: CASSFNRGLGTEAFF

size: -
J: TRBJ2-2
V: TRBV7-2
D: -
DNA: TGTGCCAGCAGCTTTTTGAAGGGGACCGGGGAGCTGTTTTTT
CDR3: CASSFLKGTGELFF

size: -
J: TRBJ2-7
V: TRBV5-1
D: -
DNA: TGCGCCAGCAGCTTGGGGGCCCTCCGCCTTACCTCCTACGAGCAGTACTTC
CDR3: CASSLGALRLTSYEQYF

size: -
J: TRBJ2-1
V: TRBV7-2
D: -
DNA: TGTGCCAGCAGCTTAATGAGGGAGCAGGCTAGGTTCTTC
CDR3: CASSLMREQARFF

size: -
J: TRBJ2-3
V: TRBV7-2
D: -
DNA: TGTGCCAGCAGCTTAGGCCTAGCAGATACGCAGTATTTT
CDR3: CASSLGLADTQYF

size: -
J: TRBJ1-2
V: TRBV6-5
D: TRBD1
DNA: TGTGCCAGCAGCTCCGGGACAGCGAAGGGCTATGGCTACACCTTC
CDR3: CASSSGTAKGYGYTF

size: -
J: TRBJ2-1
V: TRBV11-2
D: TRBD2
DNA: TGTGCCAGCAGCTTCCGGACTAGCGGGAGTAGGGATGAGCAGTTCTTC
CDR3: CASSFRTSGSRDEQFF

size: once
J: TRBJ1-1
V: TRBV4-3
D: -
DNA: TGCGCCAGCAGCCAAGAACCTCGTGGCAGGGGCACTGAAGCTTTCTTT
CDR3: CASSQEPRGRGTEAFF